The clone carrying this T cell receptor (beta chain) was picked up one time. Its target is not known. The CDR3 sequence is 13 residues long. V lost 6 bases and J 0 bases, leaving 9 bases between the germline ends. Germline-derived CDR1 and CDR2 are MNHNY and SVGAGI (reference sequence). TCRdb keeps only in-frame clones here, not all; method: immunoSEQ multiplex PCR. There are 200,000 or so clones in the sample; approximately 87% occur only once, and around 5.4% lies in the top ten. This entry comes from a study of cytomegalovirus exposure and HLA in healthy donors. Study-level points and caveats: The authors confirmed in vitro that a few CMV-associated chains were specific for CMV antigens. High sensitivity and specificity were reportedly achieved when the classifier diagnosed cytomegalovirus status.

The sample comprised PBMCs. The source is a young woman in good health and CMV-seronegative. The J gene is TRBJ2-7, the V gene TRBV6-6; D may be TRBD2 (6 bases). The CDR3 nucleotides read TGTGCCAGCAGGGTGGGGGGCTCCTACGAGCAGTACTTC. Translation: CASRVGGSYEQYF.